This entry lists 21 T cell receptor beta chains sequenced from one sample in a study of blood T cell repertoires in COVID-19. Using immunoSEQ multiplex PCR, the repertoire was profiled, and TCRdb retains in-frame clones only, with some absent. The table lists about 120,000 clones, over 60% of them singletons. The sample consisted of peripheral blood. All receptors derive from a woman of 80 years or more with acute or convalescent COVID-19.

V usage is TRBV30 and J usage is TRBJ1-1; D gene ambiguous. The CDR3 runs 13 residues. Germline-derived CDR1 and CDR2 are GTSNPN and SVGIG (reference sequence). Trimming took 3 bases from V and 0 from J, leaving 8 bases between them. In DNA form, the CDR3 reads TGTGCCTGGAGCGCAACTATGAACACTGAAGCTTTCTTT. It translates to CAWSATMNTEAFF.

This clone was detected a few times. The chain joins TRBV4-3 to TRBJ1-1; 7 bases are a match to TRBD1. The CDR3 runs to 15 residues. The junction had 4 bases not matched to a gene; V was cut back by 2 bases and J by 1 base. Germline V gene data show CDR1 as LGHNA and CDR2 as YSLEER. The DNA for the CDR3 is TGCGCCAGCAGCCAACCCGGGACAGCGAACACTGAAGCTTTCTTT. Protein: CASSQPGTANTEAFF.

This clone was seen only a few times. CDR3 nucleotide sequence: TGTGCCAGCAGCTTAATGGGTTCGGCGGGGGGGGAGACCCAGTACTTC. Protein sequence: CASSLMGSAGGETQYF. This chain joins TRBV7-8 and TRBJ2-5; 9 nucleotides match TRBD2. CDR3 length equals 16 residues. Unmatched junction bases numbered 9, after V lost 2 bases and J lost 5 bases. Germline V gives CDR1 SGHVS, CDR2 FQNEAQ.

The chain combines TRBV30 with TRBJ2-1; 7 positions match TRBD2. The length of the CDR3 is 12 residues. J gave up 9 bases and V 5 bases, and 7 bases lay outside the gene matches. Germline V CDR1 and CDR2: GTSNPN, SVGIG (reference sequence). The DNA for the CDR3 is TGTGCCTGGGGCGGGAGTGATAGTGAGCAGTTCTTC. This sequence encodes CAWGGSDSEQFF.

The chain recombines TRBV5-4 with TRBJ2-2, with a tentative D call TRBD2 (6 bases). Germline V lookup: CDR1 SGHNT, CDR2 YYREEE (reference sequence). CDR3 length: 15 amino acids. V dropped 3 bases and J dropped 4 bases, with 13 bases sitting between them. In DNA form, the CDR3 reads TGTGCCAGCAGCTATGGGGGAGGAGGCACCGGGGAGCTGTTTTTT. Amino acids: CASSYGGGGTGELFF.

The chain links TRBV9 to TRBJ2-5, with a tentative D call TRBD2 (6 bases). Germline lookup yields CDR1 SGDLS and CDR2 YYNGEE. Trimming shortened V by 4 bases and J by 3 bases, and 10 bases separated the two germline ends. The CDR3 is made up of 13 amino acids. For the CDR3, the DNA is TGTGCCAGCAGCAAATGGGGGGAAGAGACCCAGTACTTC. Amino acid sequence: CASSKWGEETQYF.

This rearrangement joins TRBV5-1 to TRBJ2-7, with D unclear. The germline gives CDR1 SGHRS, CDR2 YFSETQ. The CDR3 runs to 15 residues. Trimming took 0 bases from V and 5 from J, leaving 15 bases between them. CDR3 nucleotides: TGCGCCAGCAGCTTGGGACCCAGCGTGAACCACGAGCAGTACTTC. Translating gives CASSLGPSVNHEQYF.

The chain is built from TRBV28 and TRBJ1-1, with TRBD1 matching 7 bases. Germline lookup yields CDR1 MDHEN and CDR2 SYDVKM. J was trimmed by 6 bases and V by 9 bases; bases with no gene match: 10. The CDR3 spans 13 residues. CDR3 region: CASRQGLSAEAFF. CDR3 nucleotide sequence: TGTGCCAGTAGACAGGGCCTATCCGCTGAAGCTTTCTTT.

This rearrangement joins TRBV7-8 to TRBJ1-6; 9 nucleotides line up with TRBD1. This CDR3 is built from 14 residues. The V gene's germline CDR1 is SGHVS and CDR2 FQNEAQ. V lost 5 bases, J lost 8 bases, and 4 bases stayed unmatched. CDR3 amino acids: CASSVRDRDSPLHF. CDR3 bases: TGTGCCAGCAGCGTGCGGGACAGGGATTCACCCCTCCACTTT. Variable domain in full (rest from reference TRBV7-8 and TRBJ1-6): GAGVSQSPRYKVAKRGQDVALRCDPISGHVSLFWYQQALGQGPEFLTYFQNEAQLDKSGLPSDRFFAERPEGSVSTLKIQRTQQEDSAVYLCASSVRDRDSPLHFGNGTRLTVT.

This rearrangement joins TRBV5-5 to TRBJ1-2, with 7 bases identical to TRBD1. J lost 4 bases, V lost 2 bases, and 8 bases had no gene match. CDR1 and CDR2 from the germline V gene are SGHKS and YYEKEE (reference sequence). The CDR3 has 15 residues. The CDR3 coding sequence is TGTGCCAGCAGCTTTCAGGACAGGCTCATCTATGGCTACACCTTC. Its translation is CASSFQDRLIYGYTF. Drawing the rest from reference TRBV5-5 and TRBJ1-2, the complete variable domain is DAGVTQSPTHLIKTRGQQVTLRCSPISGHKSVSWYQQVLGQGPQFIFQYYEKEERGRGNFPDRFSARQFPNYSSELNVNALLLGDSALYLCASSFQDRLIYGYTFGSGTRLTVV.

The chain couples TRBV19 to TRBJ1-4; 7 positions agree with TRBD1. The V gene's germline CDR1 is LNHDA and CDR2 SQIVND (reference sequence). The CDR3 is 15 amino acids. V lost 8 bases and J lost 1; bases outside the gene matches: 7. The CDR3 DNA follows: TGTGCCAGTGCCCAGGGGGTCGGAACTAATGAAAAACTGTTTTTT. The encoded protein is CASAQGVGTNEKLFF.

The chain uses TRBV7-2 and TRBJ1-6; 8 bases map to TRBD1. With 0 bases clipped from V and 8 bases from J, the junction kept 0 bases outside the gene matches. Germline lookup yields CDR1 SGHTA and CDR2 FQGNSA. This CDR3 contains 14 residues. The CDR3 DNA reads TGTGCCAGCAGCTTAGCCAGGGGGCATTCACCCCTCCACTTT. This encodes CASSLARGHSPLHF.

V usage is TRBV14 and J usage is TRBJ1-2; 8 nucleotides agree with TRBD1. This CDR3 contains 14 residues. J lost 6 bases, V lost 3 bases, and 6 bases had no gene match. Germline CDR1 SGHDN, CDR2 FVKESK. Here the CDR3 reads CASSQARGRDGYTF. In DNA form, the CDR3 reads TGTGCCAGCAGCCAGGCCAGGGGGCGAGATGGCTACACCTTC.

J is TRBJ1-6 and V is TRBV6-5; the match to TRBD1 covers 7 bases. Germline V CDR1 and CDR2: MNHEY, SVGAGI. Unmatched junction bases numbered 8, after V lost 0 bases and J lost 9 bases. This CDR3 has 16 amino acids. DNA for the CDR3: TGTGCCAGCAGTTACTCCAGACAGGGTCCTAGTTCACCCCTCCACTTT. Encoded protein: CASSYSRQGPSSPLHF.

The rearrangement joins TRBV29-1 to TRBJ2-3; D is uncertain. There are 13 residues in the CDR3. Trimming left V 4 bases short and J 3 bases short, with 11 bases between. Germline V CDR1 and CDR2: SQVTM, ANQGSEA. Here the CDR3 DNA reads TGCAGCGTTGTAACGGGTGGAACAGATACGCAGTATTTT. It translates to CSVVTGGTDTQYF.

This clone was detected only a few times. The genes are TRBV7-8 and TRBJ1-1, with D perhaps matching TRBD1 (5 bases). Germline V lookup: CDR1 SGHVS, CDR2 FQNEAQ. This CDR3 has 13 amino acids. V was shortened by 5 bases and J by 5 bases, with 12 bases between the two germline ends. CDR3 amino acids: CASSPRAGTEAFF. The CDR3, as DNA: TGTGCCAGCAGCCCCCGGGCAGGGACTGAAGCTTTCTTT.

CDR3 in amino acids: CASSTQGAGEQYF. CDR3 in DNA: TGTGCCAGTAGCACACAGGGGGCGGGAGAGCAGTACTTC. V and J are TRBV19 and TRBJ2-7; 9 bases are shared with TRBD1. The CDR3 is 13 residues long. Germline V gene lookup returns CDR1 LNHDA and CDR2 SQIVND (reference sequence). Trimming cost V 6 bases and J 7 bases; bases outside gene matches: 7.

For the CDR3, the DNA is TGTGCCAGCAGCTTAGAGGGGGCGCGGCGCACTGAAGCTTTCTTT. Protein: CASSLEGARRTEAFF. This chain uses TRBV11-2 with TRBJ1-1; TRBD1 is a possible D gene (6 bases). V lost 0 bases to trimming and J lost 4 bases, with 12 bases between them. The CDR3 is 15 residues long. Germline V gene data show CDR1 as SGHAT and CDR2 as FQNNGV. Full variable domain (remainder filled in from reference TRBV11-2 and TRBJ1-1): EAGVAQSPRYKIIEKRQSVAFWCNPISGHATLYWYQQILGQGPKLLIQFQNNGVVDDSQLPKDRFSAERLKGVDSTLKIQPAKLEDSAVYLCASSLEGARRTEAFFGQGTRLTVV.

Concerning this clone itself: The sample holds other DNA sequences that translate to the same CDR3. This chain connects TRBV12-3 or TRBV12-4 to TRBJ1-1, with no clear D. Trimming took off 3 bases at V and 1 base at J, with 6 bases between the two ends. This CDR3 is 13 amino acids long. CDR3 sequence reads: CASSFGGNTEAFF. CDR3 nucleotides: TGTGCCAGCAGTTTCGGCGGGAACACTGAAGCTTTCTTT.

V and J are TRBV19 and TRBJ2-2, with TRBD1 identical over 9 bases. The CDR3 loop spans 17 amino acids. J was trimmed by 7 bases and V by 4 bases; bases with no gene match: 13. Per germline, CDR1 LNHDA and CDR2 SQIVND (reference sequence). The CDR3 protein is CASSTNGQQGADGELFF. CDR3 sequence (DNA): TGTGCCAGTAGTACGAATGGACAACAGGGGGCTGACGGGGAGCTGTTTTTT.

The chain combines TRBV30 with TRBJ1-1, with 7 bases matching TRBD1. Germline V gives CDR1 GTSNPN, CDR2 SVGIG (reference sequence). J lost 0 bases, V lost 2 bases, and 12 bases had no gene match. This CDR3 is built from 17 residues. As DNA, the CDR3 is TGTGCCTGGAGTCTGGGCACAGGGGTACGGGTGAACACTGAAGCTTTCTTT. It specifies CAWSLGTGVRVNTEAFF.